This TCR beta chain was sequenced in a study of cytomegalovirus exposure and HLA in healthy donors. At the level of the study: Roughly 86 million unique TCRs from HLA-typed donors made up an early data release.

The CDR3 loop spans 14 amino acids. The germline CDR1 and CDR2 sequences are MNHEY and SVGAGI. The PCR used 60 Vbeta and 13 Jbeta primers. Data came from immunoSEQ multiplex PCR; TCRdb stores just in-frame clones and leaves some out. The repertoire holds 180,000 or so clones, approximately 71% seen once, with around 8% in the top ten. This clone turned up a few times. Its matching antigen is unknown. The study's findings and limits: At a 0.05 false discovery rate, a later analysis found approximately 15,000 TCR beta sequences to be associated with HLA alleles. The number of N-insertions in an Asian-associated ancestry cluster was reportedly below the 666-donor mean in a later analysis. There were under 200 TCR beta chains listed as cytomegalovirus-associated.

The sample consisted of PBMCs. The TCR sequence derives from a middle-aged woman in good health and CMV-seropositive. The J gene is TRBJ2-5, the V gene TRBV6-5; 9 nucleotides agree with TRBD1. The closer fit of TRBJ2-7 to the DNA end suggests the J call may be wrong. CDR3: CASSYGTGIHEQYF. CDR3 coding DNA: TGTGCCAGCAGTTACGGGACAGGGATCCACGAGCAGTACTTC.